This entry is about one T cell receptor beta chain. The sample comes from a study of CD8 T cells in Susac syndrome. An amount of RNA that ranged from about 0.45 to 1 ug was reverse transcribed with random hexamers. TCRdb recomputed calls from the immunoSEQ multiplex PCR reads with MiXCR, one row per CDR3 protein. This table has approximately 80,000 distinct CDR3 sequences, approximately 94% appearing once. Germline-derived CDR1 and CDR2 are MNHEY and SVGAGI. V was shortened by 5 bases and J by 5 bases, with 10 bases between the two germline ends. This CDR3 has 13 residues. This chain connects TRBV6-5 to TRBJ2-1, with a possible D match to TRBD1 (6 bases). Sequencing was performed on CD8+ T cells from PBMCs. The origin of this receptor is a human donor with Susac syndrome. In DNA, the CDR3 is TGTGCCAGCAGTCAGGGGATCGACAATGAGCAGTTCTTC. Amino acids: CASSQGIDNEQFF.